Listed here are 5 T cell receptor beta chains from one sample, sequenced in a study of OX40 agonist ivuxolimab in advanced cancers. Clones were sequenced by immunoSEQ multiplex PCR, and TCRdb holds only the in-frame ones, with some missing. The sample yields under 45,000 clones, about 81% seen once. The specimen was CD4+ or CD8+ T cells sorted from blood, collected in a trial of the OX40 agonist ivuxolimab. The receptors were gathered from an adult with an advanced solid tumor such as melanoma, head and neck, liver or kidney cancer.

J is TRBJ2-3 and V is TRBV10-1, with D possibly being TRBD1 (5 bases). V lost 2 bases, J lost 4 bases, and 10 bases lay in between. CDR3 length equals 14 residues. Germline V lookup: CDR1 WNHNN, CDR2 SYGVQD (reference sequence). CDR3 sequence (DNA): TGCGCCAGCAGTGAGGCGACAGTGGCAGATACGCAGTATTTT. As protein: CASSEATVADTQYF.

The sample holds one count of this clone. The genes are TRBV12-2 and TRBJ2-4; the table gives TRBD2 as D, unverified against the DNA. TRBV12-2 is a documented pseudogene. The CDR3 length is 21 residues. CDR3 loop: CASRLALGSGRSLKGKNIQYF. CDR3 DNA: TGTGCAAGTCGCTTAGCGCTGGGGAGCGGGAGGTCCCTAAAAGGCAAAAACATTCAGTACTTC.

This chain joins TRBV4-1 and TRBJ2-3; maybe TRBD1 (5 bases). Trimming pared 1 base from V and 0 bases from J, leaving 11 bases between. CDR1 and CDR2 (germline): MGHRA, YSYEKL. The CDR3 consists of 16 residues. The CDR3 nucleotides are TGCGCCAGCAGCCAAGCCCCAGGGATGAGCACAGATACGCAGTATTTT. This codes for CASSQAPGMSTDTQYF.

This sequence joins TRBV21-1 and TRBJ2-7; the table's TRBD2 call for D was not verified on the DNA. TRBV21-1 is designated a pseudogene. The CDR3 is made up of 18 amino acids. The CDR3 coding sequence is TGTGCCAGCAGCAAAGCGAGGCCGGGACTCAAGAGCTCCTACGAGCAGTACTTC. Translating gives CASSKARPGLKSSYEQYF.

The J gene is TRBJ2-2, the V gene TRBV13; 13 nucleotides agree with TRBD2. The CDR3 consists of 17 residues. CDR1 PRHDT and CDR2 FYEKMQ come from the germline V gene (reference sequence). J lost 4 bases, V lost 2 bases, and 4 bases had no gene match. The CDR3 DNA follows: TGTGCCAGCAGCTTAACTAGCGGGAGGGCTGGCACCGGGGAGCTGTTTTTT. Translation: CASSLTSGRAGTGELFF.